By frequency in the sample, the clone carrying this T cell receptor (beta chain) is medium-sized (0.01 to 0.1%). The CDR3 extends over 15 amino acids. V lost 2 bases and J lost 5; bases outside the gene matches: 7. Germline V CDR1 and CDR2: SGHRS, YFSETQ. A single record per CDR3 protein comes from TCRdb applying MiXCR to the reads. The data contain about 3,500 distinct CDR3 sequences, 9.8% of them singletons. The gene calls are TRBV5-1 and TRBJ2-3; 8 bases map to TRBD1. The TCR comes from a human donor with rheumatoid arthritis. Sequencing was performed on CD4+ T cells from synovial fluid. CDR3 DNA sequence: TGCGCCAGCAGCTTTACCCAGGGGGCTGGAGATACGCAGTATTTT. Protein sequence: CASSFTQGAGDTQYF.